The 4 T cell receptor beta chains below were found in one sample sequenced in a study of T-cell reconstitution after alpha-beta-depleted transplantation in children. It was with unique molecular identifiers that the TCRbeta library was prepared. TCRdb analysed the PCR reads with MiXCR anew, one entry per CDR3 protein. The data hold approximately 980,000 distinct CDR3 sequences, with 25% to 35% observed a single time. The material was PBMCs, mostly from graft donor cells, obtained 360 days after TCRalphabeta/CD19-depleted stem cell transplant. The source of these receptors is a boy younger than two who had a stem cell transplant for SCID, so the T cells may come from the graft donor.

Only a few counts were recorded for this clonotype. The rearrangement uses TRBV12-3 or TRBV12-4 and TRBJ2-3; TRBD2 agrees at 7 bases. V lost 5 bases, J lost 2 bases, and 7 bases stayed unmatched. This CDR3 is 15 amino acids long. DNA of the CDR3: TGTGCCAGCAGTCCGGGGGGACCTCACACAGATACGCAGTATTTT. It yields the protein CASSPGGPHTDTQYF.

The chain combines TRBV2 with TRBJ2-1, with D maybe TRBD2 (7 bases). Deletions cut 5 bases from V and 9 bases from J, with 11 bases between. The CDR3 consists of 12 residues. Germline V gene data show CDR1 as SNHLY and CDR2 as FYNNEI. CDR3 amino acids: CASSKGGFEQFF. CDR3 bases: TGTGCCAGCAGTAAGGGGGGGTTTGAGCAGTTCTTC.

This chain connects TRBV7-9 to TRBJ2-5; D gene uncertain. Germline loops: CDR1 SEHNR, CDR2 FQNEAQ (reference sequence). The CDR3 contains 15 residues. V lost 5 bases, J lost 0 bases, and 13 bases lay in between. In DNA, the CDR3 is TGTGCCAGCAGCCCACGCCCAGTGTACCAAGAGACCCAGTACTTC. Protein sequence: CASSPRPVYQETQYF.

The V and J genes are TRBV12-3 or TRBV12-4 and TRBJ1-5, with D perhaps matching TRBD1 (6 bases). V was cut by 8 bases and J by 0 bases, with 20 bases left in between. The CDR3 sequence is 17 residues long. The CDR3 DNA is TGTGCCAGCGCCAAGCGGGACATGCTTGTTAGCAATCAGCCCCAGCATTTT. Amino acids: CASAKRDMLVSNQPQHF.